The 30 T cell receptor beta chains below come from one sample, sequenced in a study of cytomegalovirus exposure and HLA in healthy donors. Primers: 60 Vbeta forward and 13 Jbeta reverse. The data were produced by immunoSEQ multiplex PCR, yet TCRdb's version contains in-frame clones alone and is incomplete. The sample contains about 190,000 clones, roughly 80% of which appear only once. Sequencing was done on a sample of PBMCs. Every receptor here comes from a man in his forties or fifties in good health and CMV-seronegative.

DNA for the CDR3: TGTGCCACCAGCAAAACGACATTCATGAACACTGAAGCTTTCTTT. This sequence encodes CATSKTTFMNTEAFF. The J gene is TRBJ1-1, the V gene TRBV15; D is uncertain. The CDR3 runs 15 residues. The germline CDR1 and CDR2 sequences are LNHNV and YYDKDF (reference sequence). V lost 4 bases to trimming and J lost 0 bases, with 12 bases between them.

This rearrangement joins TRBV5-5 to TRBJ1-1; a weak D match, TRBD1 (6 bases). CDR1 and CDR2 from the germline V gene are SGHKS and YYEKEE (reference sequence). The V end lost 4 bases, the J end lost 1 base, and 11 bases lay between the germline ends. This CDR3 region has 14 residues. CDR3 sequence: CASSLPDRNTEAFF. The CDR3 DNA is TGTGCCAGCAGCCTCCCGGACAGGAACACTGAAGCTTTCTTT.

The CDR3: CASSPGQAFGGELFF. The CDR3 DNA reads TGTGCCAGCAGTCCCGGACAGGCCTTCGGCGGGGAGCTGTTTTTT. The J gene is TRBJ2-2, the V gene TRBV6-6; 7 bases fit TRBD1. Germline trimming cut 5 bases from V and 7 bases from J; bases unmatched to any gene: 10. The germline V gene encodes CDR1 MNHNY and CDR2 SVGAGI (reference sequence). CDR3 length: 15 residues.

This sequence joins TRBV28 and TRBJ2-7; TRBD2 matches at 9 bases. Germline CDR1 reads MDHEN; CDR2 reads SYDVKM. The CDR3 totals 16 residues. V lost 5 bases, J lost 5 bases, and 13 bases stayed unmatched. The CDR3 DNA reads as TGTGCCAGCAGTCCCCCCCGCGGTAGCGGGGGTAACGAGCAGTACTTC. This encodes CASSPPRGSGGNEQYF.

This clone was recorded only once. The chain couples TRBV10-2 to TRBJ2-1; D may be TRBD2 (7 bases). The CDR3 has 15 residues. Germline assignment: CDR1 WSHSY and CDR2 SAAADI. Trimming took 6 bases from V and 5 from J, leaving 17 bases between them. Here the CDR3 reads CASSETAGANNEQFF. The DNA for the CDR3 is TGCGCCAGCAGCGAAACCGCGGGGGCGAACAATGAGCAGTTCTTC.

The rearrangement joins TRBV11-3 to TRBJ2-3; 8 bases line up with TRBD2. Germline CDR1 SGHNT, CDR2 YENEEA. CDR3 length: 14 amino acids. The junction had 5 bases not matched to a gene; V was cut back by 4 bases and J by 5 bases. The CDR3: CASSSGGAVDTQYF. CDR3 nucleotides: TGTGCCAGCAGCTCCGGGGGGGCCGTAGATACGCAGTATTTT.

The chain uses TRBV7-6 and TRBJ2-2, with D perhaps matching TRBD1 (5 bases). Per the germline V gene, CDR1 is SGHVS and CDR2 is FNYEAQ. CDR3 length: 15 residues. V lost 5 bases and J 4 bases, leaving 14 bases between the germline ends. The CDR3 DNA is TGTGCCAGCAGCGCCCGACAGCAACTCACCGGGGAGCTGTTTTTT. Its translation is CASSARQQLTGELFF.

This sequence joins TRBV5-5 and TRBJ2-1, with 7 nucleotides matching TRBD1. Germline lookup yields CDR1 SGHKS and CDR2 YYEKEE (reference sequence). The CDR3 is 14 residues long. Losses at the gene ends were 0 bases for V and 4 bases for J; bases not matched to a gene: 1. CDR3 coding DNA: TGTGCCAGCAGCTTGGGACAGGGTTACAATGAGCAGTTCTTC. Translation: CASSLGQGYNEQFF.

The chain joins TRBV6-1 to TRBJ2-7, with 7 bases that match TRBD1. CDR3 size: 15 residues. CDR1 MNHNS and CDR2 SASEGT come from the germline V gene. V was pared by 6 bases and J by 1 base, with 9 bases of the junction left unmatched. The DNA of the CDR3 is TGTGCCAGCAGCGACCGGGACAGAGTATCCTACGAGCAGTACTTC. Translated: CASSDRDRVSYEQYF.

This sequence joins TRBV9 and TRBJ1-1; a weak D match, TRBD1 (6 bases). Trimming left V 4 bases short and J 3 bases short, with 16 bases between. CDR1 SGDLS and CDR2 YYNGEE come from the germline V gene. The CDR3 spans 15 residues. CDR3 residues: CASSTRGTRDTEAFF. For the CDR3, the DNA is TGTGCCAGCAGCACAAGGGGGACAAGGGACACTGAAGCTTTCTTT.

The chain employs TRBV14 and TRBJ1-4; no definite D call. The CDR3 has 16 residues. The V gene's germline CDR1 is SGHDN and CDR2 FVKESK. The ends were cut back, 0 bases at V and 0 bases at J, with 8 bases in the middle. CDR3 in amino acids: CASSQDETATNEKLFF. CDR3 DNA: TGTGCCAGCAGCCAAGATGAAACAGCAACTAATGAAAAACTGTTTTTT.

The chain combines TRBV5-1 with TRBJ1-2; 8 bases map to TRBD1. The length of the CDR3 is 13 residues. Trimming took 3 bases from V and 7 from J; bases not matched to a gene: 5. Looked up from germline, CDR1 is SGHRS and CDR2 is YFSETQ. The CDR3: CASSSGQGSGYTF. CDR3 nucleotide sequence: TGCGCCAGCAGCTCCGGACAGGGATCTGGCTACACCTTC.

The rearrangement uses TRBV29-1 and TRBJ1-2; D call uncertain. This CDR3 has 12 residues. Germline CDR1 reads SQVTM; CDR2 reads ANQGSEA. Trimming stripped 7 bases from V and 6 bases from J, with 15 bases between. The CDR3 is CSASQTGDGYTF. In nucleotides, the CDR3 is TGCAGCGCCTCGCAGACGGGTGATGGCTACACCTTC.

CDR3 residues: CASSGGPEGYGYTF. The CDR3 nucleotides are TGTGCCAGCAGTGGGGGCCCGGAGGGCTATGGCTACACCTTC. The V call is TRBV6-1, the J call TRBJ1-2; tentative D call: TRBD1 (5 bases). The CDR3 has 14 amino acids. CDR1 is MNHNS and CDR2 is SASEGT in the germline V gene. V dropped 4 bases and J dropped 4 bases, with 13 bases sitting between them.

The chain employs TRBV29-1 and TRBJ2-5; D is unclear. CDR3 length: 15 residues. Germline CDR1 and CDR2: SQVTM and ANQGSEA. V dropped 0 bases and J dropped 3 bases, with 14 bases sitting between them. DNA of the CDR3: TGCAGCGTTGAAGATAAGCTTATGGTAGAAGAGACCCAGTACTTC. This sequence encodes CSVEDKLMVEETQYF.

V is TRBV27 and J is TRBJ1-6; 9 bases align to TRBD1. This CDR3 is 14 amino acids long. V lost 4 bases, J lost 8 bases, and 3 bases stayed unmatched. Germline CDR1 reads MNHEY; CDR2 reads SMNVEV (reference sequence). This chain's CDR3 is CASSSQGADSPLHF. In DNA, the CDR3 is TGTGCCAGCAGTTCACAGGGGGCCGATTCACCCCTCCACTTT.

The chain is built from TRBV7-3 and TRBJ1-2; 8 positions agree with TRBD1. The CDR3 covers 14 residues. V shed 3 bases and J 7 bases; nucleotides not matched to a gene: 7. The germline CDR1 and CDR2 sequences are SGHTA and FQGTGA. The CDR3 nucleotides read TGTGCCAGCAGCTTCCGGGACAGGATAAGTGGCTACACCTTC. Translated, it gives CASSFRDRISGYTF.

The rearrangement joins TRBV6-5 to TRBJ1-4; D might be TRBD1 (5 bases). The CDR3 has 13 residues. Germline V lookup: CDR1 MNHEY, CDR2 SVGAGI. Trimming pared 7 bases from V and 10 bases from J, leaving 16 bases between. DNA for the CDR3: TGTGCCAGCACCGTACCGGGACTGGGAAAACTGTTTTTT. Translating it yields CASTVPGLGKLFF.

The chain has TRBV9 and TRBJ2-2; D ambiguous. Germline loops: CDR1 SGDLS, CDR2 YYNGEE. The CDR3 runs to 13 residues. The ends were cut back, 6 bases at V and 3 bases at J, with 9 bases in the middle. The CDR3 loop is CASTDQYTGELFF. CDR3 nucleotide sequence: TGTGCCAGCACCGATCAGTACACCGGGGAGCTGTTTTTT.

This chain uses TRBV10-3 with TRBJ2-7, with 8 nucleotides matching TRBD1. The CDR3 consists of 12 residues. J was trimmed by 6 bases and V by 8 bases; bases with no gene match: 6. Germline V CDR1 and CDR2: ENHRY, SYGVKD. For the CDR3, the DNA is TGTGCCATCGGGCAGGGGGCTCGCGAGCAGTACTTC. Encoded protein: CAIGQGAREQYF.

This chain links TRBV5-6 with TRBJ1-2, with TRBD1 as a possible D gene (6 bases). CDR3 size: 14 residues. Trimming removed 5 bases from V and 0 bases from J, with 11 bases in between. CDR1 is SGHDT, CDR2 YYEEEE, per germline. CDR3 amino acids: CASRTQGPNYGYTF. The CDR3 DNA sequence: TGTGCCAGCAGGACTCAGGGGCCTAACTATGGCTACACCTTC.

The chain couples TRBV18 to TRBJ1-2; 7 bases agree with TRBD1. The CDR3 runs to 14 residues. Per the germline V gene, CDR1 is KGHSH and CDR2 is LQKENI. V shed 6 bases and J 2 bases; nucleotides not matched to a gene: 6. The CDR3 nucleotides are TGTGCCAGCTCGCCGGGACAGACCAACTATGGCTACACCTTC. The encoded protein is CASSPGQTNYGYTF.

The rearrangement uses TRBV19 and TRBJ1-3; 7 bases map to TRBD1. Per the germline V gene, CDR1 is LNHDA and CDR2 is SQIVND (reference sequence). Trimming removed 5 bases from V and 0 bases from J; junction bases left unmatched: 7. The CDR3 totals 16 residues. In DNA, the CDR3 is TGTGCCAGTAGTCCCCGACAGGGTTTCTCTGGAAACACCATATATTTT. It is translated as CASSPRQGFSGNTIYF.

The genes are TRBV7-9 and TRBJ1-2; no firm D call. Germline-derived CDR1 and CDR2 are SEHNR and FQNEAQ (reference sequence). The CDR3 sequence is 13 residues long. Trimming removed 5 bases at V and 8 bases at J, with 15 bases between. CDR3 sequence: CASSQGVASGYTF. Here the CDR3 DNA reads TGTGCCAGCAGCCAAGGCGTTGCTAGCGGCTACACCTTC. Full variable domain (remainder filled in from reference TRBV7-9 and TRBJ1-2): DTGVSQNPRHKITKRGQNVTFRCDPISEHNRLYWYRQTLGQGPEFLTYFQNEAQLEKSRLLSDRFSAERPKGSFSTLEIQRTEQGDSAMYLCASSQGVASGYTFGSGTRLTVV.

J is TRBJ1-6 and V is TRBV7-2; no reliable D call. V lost 1 base to trimming and J lost 9 bases, with 7 bases between them. The CDR3 is 13 amino acids. CDR1 and CDR2 from the germline V gene are SGHTA and FQGNSA. CDR3 sequence (DNA): TGTGCCAGCAGCTTAGACAATCTTTCACCCCTCCACTTT. Residues: CASSLDNLSPLHF.

This chain joins TRBV7-2 and TRBJ2-3; TRBD1 matches at 7 bases. Germline trimming cut 5 bases from V and 3 bases from J; bases unmatched to any gene: 5. The CDR3 is 14 residues long. Germline values: CDR1 SGHTA, CDR2 FQGNSA. The DNA of the CDR3 is TGTGCCAGCAGCCAACAGGGGAGAACAGATACGCAGTATTTT. Protein: CASSQQGRTDTQYF.

As concerns this clone: Other DNA sequences in the same sample also yield this CDR3. The CDR3 spells CSARALSEQYF. The CDR3 coding sequence is TGCAGTGCTAGAGCTCTCTCCGAGCAGTACTTC. The rearrangement links TRBV20-1 to TRBJ2-7; D remains unclear. Trimming stripped 1 base from V and 6 bases from J, with 7 bases between. The length of the CDR3 is 11 residues. CDR1 and CDR2 (germline): DFQATT, SNEGSKA (reference sequence).

V and J are TRBV6-1 and TRBJ1-1; D call uncertain. Trimming removed 4 bases from V and 7 bases from J, with 13 bases in between. The CDR3 spans 13 residues. The V gene's germline CDR1 is MNHNS and CDR2 SASEGT. CDR3 amino acids: CASSGGRRNEAFF. CDR3 nucleotides: TGTGCCAGCAGTGGCGGCAGACGAAATGAAGCTTTCTTT.

This clone was picked up a small number of times. The same CDR3 is also encoded by other DNA sequences in this sample. The chain combines TRBV9 with TRBJ1-1, with D tentatively TRBD1 (5 bases). The CDR3 sequence is 14 residues long. The germline V and J ends were trimmed by 3 bases and 4 bases, with 13 bases remaining between them. The V gene's germline CDR1 is SGDLS and CDR2 YYNGEE. As DNA, the CDR3 is TGTGCCAGCAGCGCCGGAACGGGGGGCACTGAAGCTTTCTTT. Translation gives CASSAGTGGTEAFF. Looking up the rest from reference TRBV9 and TRBJ1-1 gives the full variable domain: DSGVTQTPKHLITATGQRVTLRCSPRSGDLSVYWYQQSLDQGLQFLIQYYNGEERAKGNILERFSAQQFPDLHSELNLSSLELGDSALYFCASSAGTGGTEAFFGQGTRLTVV.

The chain combines TRBV7-9 with TRBJ2-1, with TRBD1 identical over 7 bases. Germline values: CDR1 SEHNR, CDR2 FQNEAQ (reference sequence). V was pared by 11 bases and J by 8 bases, with 24 bases of the junction left unmatched. The CDR3 covers 17 residues. DNA for the CDR3: TGTGCCTCCCGGGCAGGGGGTGGACCAGAACCAGGGCATGAGCAGTTCTTC. Its translation: CASRAGGGPEPGHEQFF. Full variable domain (remainder filled in from reference TRBV7-9 and TRBJ2-1): DTGVSQNPRHKITKRGQNVTFRCDPISEHNRLYWYRQTLGQGPEFLTYFQNEAQLEKSRLLSDRFSAERPKGSFSTLEIQRTEQGDSAMYLCASRAGGGPEPGHEQFFGPGTRLTVL.